Presented here are 24 T cell receptor beta chains from one specimen sequenced in a study of human T cells and chemical hapten exposure. TCRdb re-called the RACE reads with MiXCR, one entry per CDR3 protein. The sample holds under 200,000 distinct CDR3 sequences, nearly 30% seen once. The time point is: pre-sensitization, week 0. Treatment: therapeutic diphenylcyclopropenone sensitization with weekly scalp DPC. The sequences come from whole blood, collected in connection with sensitization to the hapten diphenylcyclopropenone (DPC). The source is a woman aged 30 to 39 with alopecia areata. Some clones in this sample may be carry-over from other donors' samples.

This clonotype was seen only a few times. The chain uses TRBV10-3 and TRBJ2-2, with D possibly TRBD2 on 5 matching bases. Germline values: CDR1 ENHRY, CDR2 SYGVKD. V gave up 7 bases and J gave up 5 bases, with 14 bases separating them. This CDR3 has 14 residues. This CDR3 reads CAITQLGDTGELFF. The CDR3 DNA reads TGTGCCATCACCCAGTTGGGAGATACCGGGGAGCTGTTTTTT.

This chain uses TRBV7-2 with TRBJ1-5; 7 bases line up with TRBD1. The CDR3 sequence is 16 residues long. Germline CDR1 reads SGHTA; CDR2 reads FQGNSA. The junction had 6 bases not matched to a gene; V was cut back by 1 base and J by 3 bases. For the CDR3, the DNA is TGTGCCAGCAGCTTAGAGGGGGCAGGACACAATCAGCCCCAGCATTTT. Its translation: CASSLEGAGHNQPQHF.

The J gene is TRBJ2-7, the V gene TRBV4-3, with D uncertain. From germline, CDR1 is LGHNA and CDR2 YSLEER. The V end was cut by 1 base, the J end by 6 bases, with 10 bases between. The CDR3 loop spans 13 amino acids. The CDR3 region is CASSQAVAPEQYF. The CDR3 nucleotides read TGCGCCAGCAGCCAAGCCGTGGCGCCCGAGCAGTACTTC.

The rearrangement uses TRBV2 and TRBJ1-1; D may be TRBD1 (6 bases). Trimming pared 8 bases from V and 4 bases from J, leaving 17 bases between. CDR1 and CDR2 from the germline V gene are SNHLY and FYNNEI. The CDR3 contains 14 residues. CDR3 sequence: CASRKPGAGTEAFF. The DNA for the CDR3 is TGTGCCAGCCGAAAGCCAGGGGCGGGCACTGAAGCTTTCTTT.

This chain connects TRBV20-1 to TRBJ1-3; TRBD1 is a possible D gene (5 bases). Deletions cut 3 bases from V and 4 bases from J, with 13 bases between. There are 14 residues in the CDR3. Germline V lookup: CDR1 DFQATT, CDR2 SNEGSKA (reference sequence). CDR3 DNA sequence: TGCAGTGCTAGTAGTGGGGCGCGAGGAAACACCATATATTTT. This gives the protein CSASSGARGNTIYF.

This clonotype was observed at least ten times. The rearrangement links TRBV7-2 to TRBJ1-1; possibly TRBD1 for D (5 bases). V lost 5 bases and J lost 4, with 17 bases in between. CDR1 SGHTA and CDR2 FQGNSA come from the germline V gene. The CDR3 is made up of 15 amino acids. In nucleotides, the CDR3 is TGTGCCAGCAGCCCCGCGGGGGTGGCGGGCACTGAAGCTTTCTTT. It encodes CASSPAGVAGTEAFF.

The gene calls are TRBV28 and TRBJ2-7; tentatively, D is TRBD1 (5 bases). V gave up 2 bases and J gave up 6 bases, with 17 bases separating them. The CDR3 consists of 15 residues. From germline, CDR1 is MDHEN and CDR2 SYDVKM. The DNA for the CDR3 is TGTGCCAGCAGTTTACGCACCTCGCCTAGGGGCGAGCAGTACTTC. As protein: CASSLRTSPRGEQYF.

This clonotype showed up just once. V usage is TRBV12-3 or TRBV12-4 and J usage is TRBJ1-2, with 7 bases fitting TRBD1. CDR3 length equals 14 residues. J was trimmed by 3 bases and V by 3 bases; bases with no gene match: 4. CDR3 loop: CASSFPGQYYGYTF. The DNA of the CDR3 is TGTGCCAGCAGTTTCCCGGGACAGTACTATGGCTACACCTTC.

This chain links TRBV20-1 with TRBJ1-1; 8 bases line up with TRBD1. V lost 5 bases and J lost 2; bases outside the gene matches: 7. The V gene's germline CDR1 is DFQATT and CDR2 SNEGSKA (reference sequence). The length of the CDR3 is 14 residues. The DNA of the CDR3 is TGCAGTGCTGCCTCAGGGGGCGTAAACACTGAAGCTTTCTTT. It yields the protein CSAASGGVNTEAFF.

This chain links TRBV29-1 with TRBJ1-1; D gene uncertain. Per the germline V gene, CDR1 is SQVTM and CDR2 is ANQGSEA. V was shortened by 5 bases and J by 5 bases, with 18 bases between the two germline ends. This CDR3 spans 14 amino acids. The CDR3 protein is CSVTLGMARTEAFF. CDR3 DNA sequence: TGCAGCGTTACTTTGGGGATGGCTCGAACTGAAGCTTTCTTT.

This chain joins TRBV4-2 and TRBJ1-1, with a tentative D call TRBD1 (5 bases). Germline CDR1 is LGHNA and CDR2 is YNFKEQ. V was pared by 2 bases and J by 1 base, with 11 bases between. The CDR3 contains 15 residues. Written as DNA, the CDR3 is TGTGCCAGCAGCCAACCTACCGGACAGAACACTGAAGCTTTCTTT. Translation gives CASSQPTGQNTEAFF.

V gene TRBV7-2 combines with J gene TRBJ1-1; 8 bases map to TRBD1. The CDR3 runs 15 residues. From germline, CDR1 is SGHTA and CDR2 FQGNSA. Losses at the gene ends were 7 bases for V and 1 base for J; bases not matched to a gene: 8. CDR3 region: CASTRSGQGNTEAFF. The CDR3 DNA is TGTGCCAGCACCCGAAGTGGACAGGGGAACACTGAAGCTTTCTTT.

There are a few counts of this clonotype. The rearrangement uses TRBV6-4 and TRBJ2-1, with D possibly TRBD2 on 6 matching bases. This CDR3 has 15 residues. The V end was cut by 4 bases, the J end by 6 bases, with 16 bases between. Germline V gives CDR1 MRHNA, CDR2 SNTAGT. In DNA form, the CDR3 reads TGTGCCAGCAGTGGGCGGCTAGCGCCAAGCAATGAGCAGTTCTTC. This translates into CASSGRLAPSNEQFF.

The V and J genes are TRBV10-3 and TRBJ1-2; 7 nucleotides line up with TRBD1. The CDR3 contains 14 residues. The germline gives CDR1 ENHRY, CDR2 SYGVKD. The J segment lost 7 bases and the V segment lost 0 bases, leaving 5 bases of the junction unmatched. The CDR3 spells CAISESRGHSGYTF. The CDR3, as DNA: TGTGCCATCAGTGAGTCGAGGGGGCATAGTGGCTACACCTTC.

This clonotype showed up just once. At one boundary the junction diverges from the germline segment, which might be a read error. The chain uses TRBV18 and TRBJ2-7, with D hard to call. Germline loops: CDR1 KGHSH, CDR2 LQKENI. CDR3 length equals 12 residues. The CDR3 here is CASSAPSGEQYF. CDR3 bases: TGTGCCAGCTCAGCACCGAGTGGCGAGCAGTACTTC.

This clonotype has more than one count but fewer than ten. This chain links TRBV9 with TRBJ2-7; 9 nucleotides align to TRBD2. Trimming cost V 0 bases and J 3 bases; bases outside gene matches: 4. The CDR3 totals 15 residues. Germline CDR1 and CDR2: SGDLS and YYNGEE. CDR3 amino acids: CASSVVAGEVYEQYF. The CDR3, as DNA: TGTGCCAGCAGCGTAGTAGCGGGAGAAGTCTACGAGCAGTACTTC.

The chain recombines TRBV29-1 with TRBJ2-3, with 7 bases aligning to TRBD1. Germline CDR1 is SQVTM and CDR2 is ANQGSEA. J gave up 2 bases and V 7 bases, and 3 bases lay outside the gene matches. The CDR3 runs 12 residues. The CDR3: CSAGGATDTQYF. CDR3 sequence (DNA): TGCAGCGCAGGGGGAGCCACAGATACGCAGTATTTT.

This clonotype turned up a few times. The gene calls are TRBV7-2 and TRBJ1-4; possibly TRBD1 for D (5 bases). Germline V gene sequence: CDR1 SGHTA, CDR2 FQGNSA. This CDR3 contains 14 residues. The V end lost 3 bases, the J end lost 5 bases, and 10 bases lay between the germline ends. The CDR3 coding sequence is TGTGCCAGCAGCTTTTATCAGGGCAATGAAAAACTGTTTTTT. Its translation: CASSFYQGNEKLFF.

This clonotype showed up just a few times. This chain uses TRBV4-3 with TRBJ1-4, with a weak D call TRBD1 (5 bases). The CDR3 has 13 amino acids. The V gene's germline CDR1 is LGHNA and CDR2 YSLEER. Trimming removed 2 bases from V and 8 bases from J, with 9 bases in between. CDR3 sequence (DNA): TGCGCCAGCAGCCAACGATCAGGGGAAAAACTGTTTTTT. Amino acids: CASSQRSGEKLFF.

This clonotype was seen more than once but under ten times. The V call is TRBV7-2, the J call TRBJ2-7; D could derive from TRBD1 or TRBD2 (5 bases each). CDR1 and CDR2 from the germline V gene are SGHTA and FQGNSA. Trimming left V 5 bases short and J 3 bases short, with 17 bases between. The CDR3 is made up of 15 amino acids. The CDR3 is CASSRGVGPLYEQYF. The CDR3 DNA reads as TGTGCCAGCAGCCGAGGGGTGGGACCCCTCTACGAGCAGTACTTC.

V usage is TRBV6-1 and J usage is TRBJ2-3; possible D gene TRBD2, 6 bases. Germline assignment: CDR1 MNHNS and CDR2 SASEGT. The V end lost 0 bases, the J end lost 11 bases, and 12 bases lay between the germline ends. The CDR3 is 13 amino acids. The CDR3 sequence is CASSEANGGEQYF. In nucleotides, the CDR3 is TGTGCCAGCAGTGAAGCGAACGGGGGTGAGCAGTATTTT.

This chain links TRBV20-1 with TRBJ1-5; unclear D gene. The CDR3 runs to 10 residues. Germline values: CDR1 DFQATT, CDR2 SNEGSKA (reference sequence). Here the CDR3 DNA reads TGCAGGCGTGGGCGGCAGCCCCAGCATTTT. Its protein is CRRGRQPQHF.

This clonotype turned up a few times. V usage is TRBV5-6 and J usage is TRBJ1-4, with TRBD1 identical over 9 bases. The germline V gene encodes CDR1 SGHDT and CDR2 YYEEEE. The CDR3 spans 14 residues. J was trimmed by 5 bases and V by 4 bases; bases with no gene match: 3. For the CDR3, the DNA is TGTGCCAGCAGCACCGGGACAGGGAATGAAAAACTGTTTTTT. It is translated as CASSTGTGNEKLFF.

The rearrangement links TRBV9 to TRBJ2-1; weak D call: TRBD1 (5 bases). The germline gives CDR1 SGDLS, CDR2 YYNGEE. The CDR3 has 17 residues. V lost 3 bases, J lost 6 bases, and 22 bases lay in between. This chain's CDR3 is CASSERLGPILGNEQFF. The CDR3 DNA reads as TGTGCCAGCAGCGAGCGCTTGGGGCCGATCTTGGGCAATGAGCAGTTCTTC. Drawing the rest from reference TRBV9 and TRBJ2-1, the complete variable domain is DSGVTQTPKHLITATGQRVTLRCSPRSGDLSVYWYQQSLDQGLQFLIQYYNGEERAKGNILERFSAQQFPDLHSELNLSSLELGDSALYFCASSERLGPILGNEQFFGPGTRLTVL.